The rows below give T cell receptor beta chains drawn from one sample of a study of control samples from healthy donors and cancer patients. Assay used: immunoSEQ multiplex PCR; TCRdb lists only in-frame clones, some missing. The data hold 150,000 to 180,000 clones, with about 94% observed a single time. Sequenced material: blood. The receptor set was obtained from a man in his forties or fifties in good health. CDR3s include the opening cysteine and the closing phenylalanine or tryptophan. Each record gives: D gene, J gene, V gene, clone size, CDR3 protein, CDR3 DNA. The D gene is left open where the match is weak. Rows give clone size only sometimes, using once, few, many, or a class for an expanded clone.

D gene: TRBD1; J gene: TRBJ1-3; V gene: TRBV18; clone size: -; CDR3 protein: CASSPVTGENTIYF; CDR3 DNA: TGTGCCAGCTCACCGGTGACAGGGGAAAACACCATATATTTT
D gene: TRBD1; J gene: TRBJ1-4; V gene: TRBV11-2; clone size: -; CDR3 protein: CASSLGRTGGKGEKLFF; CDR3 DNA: TGTGCCAGCAGCTTAGGTCGGACAGGAGGGAAAGGTGAAAAACTGTTTTTT
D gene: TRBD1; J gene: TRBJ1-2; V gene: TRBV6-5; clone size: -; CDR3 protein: CASGTVNYGYTF; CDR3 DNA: TGTGCCAGCGGGACAGTTAACTATGGCTACACCTTC
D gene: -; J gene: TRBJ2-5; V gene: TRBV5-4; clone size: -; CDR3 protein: CASSSGKTGETQYF; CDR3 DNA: TGTGCCAGCAGCTCCGGGAAAACGGGGGAGACCCAGTACTTC
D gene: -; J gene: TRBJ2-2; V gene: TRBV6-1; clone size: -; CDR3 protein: CASSETDTGELFF; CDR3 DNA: TGTGCCAGCAGTGAAACAGACACCGGGGAGCTGTTTTTT
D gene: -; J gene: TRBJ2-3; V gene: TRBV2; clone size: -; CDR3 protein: CASNDRRRYSTQYF; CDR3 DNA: TGTGCCAGCAATGACAGGAGGAGATATAGTACGCAGTATTTT
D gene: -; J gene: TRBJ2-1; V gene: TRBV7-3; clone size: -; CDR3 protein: CASSLGDEQFF; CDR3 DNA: TGTGCCAGCAGCTTAGGCGATGAGCAGTTCTTC
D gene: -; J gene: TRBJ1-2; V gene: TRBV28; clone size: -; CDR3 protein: CASSWGGGYGYTF; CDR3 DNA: TGTGCCAGCAGTTGGGGGGGAGGGTATGGCTACACCTTC
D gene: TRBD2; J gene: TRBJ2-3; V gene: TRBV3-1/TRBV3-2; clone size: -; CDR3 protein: CASSKLAGGPGDTQYF; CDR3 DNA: TGTGCCAGCAGCAAACTAGCGGGAGGGCCCGGAGATACGCAGTATTTT
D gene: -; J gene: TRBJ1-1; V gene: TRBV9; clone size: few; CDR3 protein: CASSPGRNTEAFF; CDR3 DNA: TGTGCCAGCAGCCCGGGCCGTAACACTGAAGCTTTCTTT
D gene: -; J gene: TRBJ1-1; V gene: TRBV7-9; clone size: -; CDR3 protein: CASSSWVRANTEAFF; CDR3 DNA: TGTGCCAGCAGCTCGTGGGTACGCGCGAACACTGAAGCTTTCTTT
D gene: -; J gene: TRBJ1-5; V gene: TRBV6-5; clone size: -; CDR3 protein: CASSSSSPNQPQHF; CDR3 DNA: TGTGCCAGCAGTTCGTCCAGCCCCAATCAGCCCCAGCATTTT
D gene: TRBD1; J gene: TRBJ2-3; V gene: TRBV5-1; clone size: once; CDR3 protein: CASTSRQGGFVDTQYF; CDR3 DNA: TGCGCCAGCACCAGCCGACAGGGCGGATTTGTTGATACGCAGTATTTT
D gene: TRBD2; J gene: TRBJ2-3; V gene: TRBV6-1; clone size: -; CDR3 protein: CASSARARLAGVSTDTQYF; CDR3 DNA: TGTGCCAGCAGTGCCCGTGCCCGACTAGCGGGAGTGAGCACAGATACGCAGTATTTT
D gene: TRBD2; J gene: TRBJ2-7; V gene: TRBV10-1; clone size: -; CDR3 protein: CASSEGTSGSQYEQYF; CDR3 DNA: TGCGCCAGCAGTGAGGGGACTAGCGGGAGTCAGTACGAGCAGTACTTC
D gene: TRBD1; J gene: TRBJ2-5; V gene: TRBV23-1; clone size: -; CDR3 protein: CASTRDRDREETQYF; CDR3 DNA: TGCGCCAGCACTCGGGACAGGGATCGAGAAGAGACCCAGTACTTC
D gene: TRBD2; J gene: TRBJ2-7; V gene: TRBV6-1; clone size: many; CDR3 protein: CASSVAASGSSYEQYF; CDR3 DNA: TGTGCCAGCAGTGTGGCCGCTAGCGGTAGCTCCTACGAGCAGTACTTC
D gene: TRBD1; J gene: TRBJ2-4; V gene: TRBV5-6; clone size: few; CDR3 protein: CASSPRTGGNIQYF; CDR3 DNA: TGTGCCAGCAGCCCCAGGACAGGGGGAAACATTCAGTACTTC
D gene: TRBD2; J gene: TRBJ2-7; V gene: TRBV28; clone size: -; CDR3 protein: CASSPPGLAGYEQYF; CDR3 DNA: TGTGCCAGCAGTCCCCCTGGACTAGCGGGCTACGAGCAGTACTTC
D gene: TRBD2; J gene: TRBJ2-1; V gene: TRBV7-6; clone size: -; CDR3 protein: CASSFWGGGFDEQFF; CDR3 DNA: TGTGCCAGCAGCTTTTGGGGGGGAGGGTTTGATGAGCAGTTCTTC
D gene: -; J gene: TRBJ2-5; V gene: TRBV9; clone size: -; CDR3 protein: CASSVATAGSSGETQYF; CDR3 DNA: TGTGCCAGCAGCGTAGCTACGGCGGGATCATCAGGAGAGACCCAGTACTTC
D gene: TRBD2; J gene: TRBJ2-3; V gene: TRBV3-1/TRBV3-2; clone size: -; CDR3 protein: CASSGLAGAMDTQYF; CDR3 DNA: TGTGCCAGCAGCGGACTAGCGGGAGCGATGGATACGCAGTATTTT
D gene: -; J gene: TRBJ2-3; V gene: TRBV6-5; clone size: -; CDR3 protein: CASSYSGRTDTQYF; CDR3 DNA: TGTGCCAGCAGTTACTCAGGGAGAACAGATACGCAGTATTTT
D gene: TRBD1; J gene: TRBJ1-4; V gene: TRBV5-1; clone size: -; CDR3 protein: CASSLEGTGYEKLFF; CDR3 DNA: TGCGCCAGCAGCTTAGAAGGGACAGGGTACGAAAAACTGTTTTTT
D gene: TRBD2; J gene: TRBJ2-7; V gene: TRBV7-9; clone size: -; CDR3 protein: CASSSGLAGSGYEQYF; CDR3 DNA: TGTGCCAGCAGCTCGGGACTAGCGGGATCAGGCTACGAGCAGTACTTC
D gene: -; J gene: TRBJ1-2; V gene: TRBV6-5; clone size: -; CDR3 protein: CASTGNYGYTF; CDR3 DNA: TGTGCCAGCACGGGGAACTATGGCTACACCTTC
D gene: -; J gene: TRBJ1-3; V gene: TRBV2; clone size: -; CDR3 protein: CASSVSTEPRGNTIYF; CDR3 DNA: TGTGCCAGCAGTGTCTCCACCGAACCGCGTGGAAACACCATATATTTT
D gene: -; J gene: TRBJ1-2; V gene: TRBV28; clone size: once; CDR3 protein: CASSLWGNPYGYTF; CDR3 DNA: TGTGCCAGCAGTTTATGGGGGAATCCTTATGGCTACACCTTC
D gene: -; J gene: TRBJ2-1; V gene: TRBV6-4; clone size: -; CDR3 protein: CASSVGGSSYNEQFF; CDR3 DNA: TGTGCCAGCAGTGTAGGGGGTAGCTCCTACAATGAGCAGTTCTTC
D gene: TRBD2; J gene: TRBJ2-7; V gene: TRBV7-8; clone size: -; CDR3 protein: CASSLGSGMAIEQYF; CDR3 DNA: TGTGCCAGCAGCTTAGGTAGCGGGATGGCCATAGAGCAGTACTTC
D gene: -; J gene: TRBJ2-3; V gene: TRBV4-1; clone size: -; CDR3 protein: CASSLSWGRGSDTQYF; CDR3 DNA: TGCGCCAGCAGCCTCTCATGGGGGCGCGGGTCAGATACGCAGTATTTT
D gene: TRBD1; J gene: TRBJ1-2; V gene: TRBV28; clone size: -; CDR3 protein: CASRTGTGGFGYTF; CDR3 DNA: TGTGCCAGCAGGACCGGGACAGGGGGCTTTGGCTACACCTTC
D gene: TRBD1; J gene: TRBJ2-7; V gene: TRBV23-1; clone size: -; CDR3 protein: CASRRTGGEEQYF; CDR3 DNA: TGCGCCAGCAGACGCACAGGGGGCGAGGAGCAGTACTTC
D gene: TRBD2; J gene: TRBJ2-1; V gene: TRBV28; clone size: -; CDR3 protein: CASSSSGGGSSYNEQFF; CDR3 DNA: TGTGCCAGCAGTTCGTCGGGAGGGGGTAGCTCCTACAATGAGCAGTTCTTC
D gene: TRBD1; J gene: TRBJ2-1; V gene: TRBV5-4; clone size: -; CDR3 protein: CASSRTGGYNEQFF; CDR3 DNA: TGTGCCAGCAGCAGGACAGGGGGCTACAATGAGCAGTTCTTC
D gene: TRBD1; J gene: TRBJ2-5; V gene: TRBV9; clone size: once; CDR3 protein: CASSVLPGGETQYF; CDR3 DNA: TGTGCCAGCAGCGTATTACCAGGGGGCGAGACCCAGTACTTC
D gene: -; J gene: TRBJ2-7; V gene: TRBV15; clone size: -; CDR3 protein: CATSTRPSSYEQYF; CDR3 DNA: TGTGCCACCAGTACGCGGCCTAGCTCCTACGAGCAGTACTTC
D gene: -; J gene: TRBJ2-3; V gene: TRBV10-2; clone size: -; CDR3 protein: CATVRAGDTQYF; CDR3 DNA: TGCGCCACCGTCAGGGCGGGAGATACGCAGTATTTT
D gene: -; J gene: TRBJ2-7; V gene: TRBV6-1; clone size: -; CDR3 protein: CASSETIGGEQYF; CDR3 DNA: TGTGCCAGCAGTGAAACTATCGGGGGCGAGCAGTACTTC
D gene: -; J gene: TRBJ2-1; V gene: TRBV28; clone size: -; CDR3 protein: CASSPREYNEQFF; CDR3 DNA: TGTGCCAGCAGTCCCCGGGAGTACAATGAGCAGTTCTTC
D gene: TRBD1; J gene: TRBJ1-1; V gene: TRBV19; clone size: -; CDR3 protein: CASSTGSGTGGTEAFF; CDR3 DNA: TGTGCCAGTAGTACAGGCAGCGGGACAGGGGGCACTGAAGCTTTCTTT
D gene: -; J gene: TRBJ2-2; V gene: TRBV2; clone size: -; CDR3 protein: CASSLFRDTGELFF; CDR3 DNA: TGTGCCAGCAGCCTTTTCAGAGATACCGGGGAGCTGTTTTTT
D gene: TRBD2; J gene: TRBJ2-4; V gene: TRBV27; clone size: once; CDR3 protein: CASSFRSGSSGNIQYF; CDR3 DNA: TGTGCCAGCAGTTTTAGAAGCGGGAGCTCGGGAAACATTCAGTACTTC
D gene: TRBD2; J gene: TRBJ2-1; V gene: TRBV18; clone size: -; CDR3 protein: CASSLTSGSYNEQFF; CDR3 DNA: TGTGCCAGCTCACTTACTAGCGGGAGCTACAATGAGCAGTTCTTC
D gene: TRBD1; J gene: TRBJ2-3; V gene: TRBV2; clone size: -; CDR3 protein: CASSARQGSTDTQYF; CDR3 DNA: TGTGCCAGCAGTGCACGACAGGGGAGCACAGATACGCAGTATTTT
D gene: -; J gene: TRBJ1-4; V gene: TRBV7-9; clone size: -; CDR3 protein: CASSSSTGPEKLFF; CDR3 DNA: TGTGCCAGCAGCTCTTCTACGGGGCCTGAAAAACTGTTTTTT
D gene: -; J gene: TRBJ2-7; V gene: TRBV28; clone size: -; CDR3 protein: CASRPAGGTYEQYF; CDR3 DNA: TGTGCCAGCAGGCCGGCAGGGGGGACCTACGAGCAGTACTTC
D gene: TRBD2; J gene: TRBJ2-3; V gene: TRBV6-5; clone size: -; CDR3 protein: CANAWSGREDTQYF; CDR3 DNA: TGTGCCAACGCGTGGAGCGGGAGGGAAGATACGCAGTATTTT
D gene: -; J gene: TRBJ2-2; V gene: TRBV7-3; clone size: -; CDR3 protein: CASSPQSRGAVGELFF; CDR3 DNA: TGTGCCAGCAGCCCCCAGAGCCGGGGGGCGGTCGGGGAGCTGTTTTTT
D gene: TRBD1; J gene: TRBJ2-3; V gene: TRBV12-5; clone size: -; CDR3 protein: CASGGQGLTDTQYF; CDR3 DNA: TGTGCTAGTGGTGGACAGGGGCTCACAGATACGCAGTATTTT